One TCR beta chain is described in this entry. The antigen this receptor binds is unknown. The sample holds no much larger clone one base away, and base qualities are not on file. The germline V gene supplies CDR1 ENHRY and CDR2 SYGVKD. Germline trimming: 4 bases from V, 6 bases from J; junction bases outside gene matches: 15. The CDR3 covers 17 residues, taking in both the cysteine and the phenylalanine. The entry retains the CDR3 DNA only, 51 bases that are in frame from base 1. These data come from a study of blood T cell repertoires in COVID-19 (dated by TCRdb to about 2020). About the investigation overall: Collaborator samples came from the United States, Italy and Spain and covered acute and convalescent phases of COVID-19. The prospective study material was composed of cDNA or gDNA derived from T cells, B-cell-depleted T cells, or PBMCs. The dataset comprised deeply sampled blood TCRbeta repertoires from subjects exposed to, actively infected with, or recovered from COVID-19. The repertoires were made available in a free public database intended to serve as a resource for research on the immune response to SARS-CoV-2. The samples were drawn from two sources: the first 160 participants of the ongoing ImmuneRACE study, and 1,000 to 1,500 subjects contributed by 6 global collaborators. Sample metadata almost always included a de-identified subject ID, COVID-19 status, age in years and sex. HLA class I and class II types, where available, came from metadata supplied by the sample provider rather than from assay-based typing. Beyond this particular receptor, the publication reports: Clinical and demographic metadata were provided uncurated, with the amount varying by source and participant.

TCRbeta CDR3 regions were amplified from genomic DNA using the immunoSEQ Assay, a bias-controlled multiplex PCR. Processing in the source paper ran as follows. Within the assay, amplification of reference gene primers was used to estimate how many nucleated cells each sample contained. Sequence reads were collapsed and filtered to measure the absolute abundance of every unique TCRbeta CDR3 rearrangement. For each sample, productive Simpson clonality was calculated as the square root of Simpson's diversity index over productive rearrangements. Entries here come from immuneACCESS through TCRdb and include only in-frame sequences with V and J called. Some clones fail to appear in such tables; in the studies checked, an unresolved V gene covers under half of the shortfall, and the cause of the remainder is unknown. V and J calls and clone size follow that table, whereas D and trimming were derived from the DNA. The sample includes around 130,000 clones, with about 87% observed a single time. About 2% of the sample comes from the top ten.

The collaborating institutions used their own protocols to collect whole blood in K2EDTA tubes. For TCRbeta analysis, collaborator samples were shipped as frozen whole blood, as isolated PBMCs, or as DNA extracted from either sample type. The sample taken for sequencing was peripheral blood. The sequence was collected from a woman between 45 and 65 years old with acute or convalescent COVID-19. This receptor chain uses TRBV10-3 and TRBJ2-3; the junction holds 8 bases that match TRBD2. CDR3 reads: CAISGVSSGSFRDTQYF. At the DNA level, the sequence is TGTGCCATCAGTGGAGTAAGCAGCGGGAGTTTTAGGGATACGCAGTATTTT.